This paragraph reports one T cell receptor beta chain. This sample is part of a study of PD-1 blockade in classical Hodgkin lymphoma. Time point in this sample: newly diagnosed, previously untreated cHL patient sample. By magnetic negative selection, CD4+ T cells were purified from thawed PBMCs. Generated by immunoSEQ multiplex PCR, the TCRdb table keeps only in-frame clones and is missing some. Here the sample spans fewer than 20,000 clones, roughly 90% being singletons. The germline V gene has CDR1 SGHAT and CDR2 FQDESV (reference sequence). V lost 1 base and J lost 6; bases outside the gene matches: 9. The CDR3 totals 17 residues.

The sequence came from a human donor with classical Hodgkin lymphoma. The chain joins TRBV11-1 to TRBJ2-5; 12 nucleotides align to TRBD2. The material sequenced was CD4+ T cells from blood. CDR3 nucleotide sequence: TGTGCCAGCAGCTTAGACCTAGCGGGAGGGCCGGCGCAGACCCAGTACTTC. Its protein product is CASSLDLAGGPAQTQYF. The full variable domain, completed using reference TRBV11-1 and TRBJ2-5, is EAEVAQSPRYKITEKSQAVAFWCDPISGHATLYWYRQILGQGPELLVQFQDESVVDDSQLPKDRFSAERLKGVDSTLKIQPAELGDSAMYLCASSLDLAGGPAQTQYFGPGTRLLVL.